Presented here are 6 T cell receptor beta chains from one specimen sequenced in a study of blood T cell repertoires in COVID-19. The assay was immunoSEQ multiplex PCR, and TCRdb's table has in-frame clones only and misses some. The table has roughly 160,000 clones, roughly 84% seen once; the top ten hold 11%. Sequenced sample: peripheral blood. Receptors were obtained from a man aged 65-85 years with active or convalescent COVID-19.

The chain joins TRBV12-3 or TRBV12-4 to TRBJ1-3, with D unclear. The CDR3 is 13 amino acids. V lost 7 bases to trimming and J lost 0 bases, with 7 bases between them. CDR3 residues: CASTRGSGNTIYF. CDR3 sequence (DNA): TGTGCCAGCACGCGGGGCTCTGGAAACACCATATATTTT.

The chain is built from TRBV27 and TRBJ1-5; a weak D match, TRBD1 (6 bases). The CDR3 sequence is 15 residues long. Per the germline V gene, CDR1 is MNHEY and CDR2 is SMNVEV (reference sequence). The V end was cut by 0 bases, the J end by 4 bases, with 10 bases between. The CDR3 coding sequence is TGTGCCAGCAGTTTATCGAGGGGGAGAAATCAGCCCCAGCATTTT. Encoded protein: CASSLSRGRNQPQHF.

V usage is TRBV5-8 and J usage is TRBJ1-5, with TRBD1 identical over 8 bases. The V gene end was trimmed by 6 bases and the J gene end by 0 bases; junction bases not matched to a gene: 8. The germline V gene has CDR1 SGHTS and CDR2 YDEGEE. This CDR3 is built from 16 residues. The CDR3 reads CASTPTGAYSNQPQHF. CDR3 in DNA: TGTGCCAGCACCCCGACAGGGGCGTATAGCAATCAGCCCCAGCATTTT.

The chain has TRBV4-3 and TRBJ1-5, with unresolved D. CDR1 and CDR2 from the germline V gene are LGHNA and YSLEER. Trimming left V 3 bases short and J 6 bases short, with 9 bases between. The length of the CDR3 is 13 residues. The CDR3 nucleotides are TGCGCCAGCAGCCAGGTAATCAGTCAGCCCCAGCATTTT. Residues: CASSQVISQPQHF.

Written as DNA, the CDR3 is TGTGCCAGCAGCCAAGAAGGGGCGTATGGCTACACCTTC. It specifies CASSQEGAYGYTF. The chain uses TRBV3-1 (or the pseudogene TRBV3-2) and TRBJ1-2; D possibly corresponds to TRBD1 (5 bases). V was clipped by 0 bases and J by 5 bases, with 7 bases between them. Germline CDR1 reads LGHDT; CDR2 reads YNNKEL (reference sequence). This CDR3 contains 13 residues.

The V gene is TRBV28, the J gene TRBJ1-2; TRBD1 agrees at 9 bases. The CDR3 contains 15 residues. Looked up from germline, CDR1 is MDHEN and CDR2 is SYDVKM. V was clipped by 2 bases and J by 4 bases; unmatched bases: 5. The CDR3 coding sequence is TGTGCCAGCAGTTTACGCACAGGGGGCATCTATGGCTACACCTTC. It codes for CASSLRTGGIYGYTF.